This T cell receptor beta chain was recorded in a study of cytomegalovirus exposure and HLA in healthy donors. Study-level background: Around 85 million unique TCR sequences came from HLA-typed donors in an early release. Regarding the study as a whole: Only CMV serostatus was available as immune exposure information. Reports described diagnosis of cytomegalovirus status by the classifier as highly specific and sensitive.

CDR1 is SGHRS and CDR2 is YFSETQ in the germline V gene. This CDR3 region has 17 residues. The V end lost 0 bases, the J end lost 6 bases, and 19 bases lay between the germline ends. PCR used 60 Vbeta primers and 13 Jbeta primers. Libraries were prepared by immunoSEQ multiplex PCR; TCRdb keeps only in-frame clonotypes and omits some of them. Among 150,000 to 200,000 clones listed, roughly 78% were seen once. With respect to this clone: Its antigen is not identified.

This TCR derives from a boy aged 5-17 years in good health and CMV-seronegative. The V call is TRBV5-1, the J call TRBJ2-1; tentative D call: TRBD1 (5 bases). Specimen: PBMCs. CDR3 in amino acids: CASSLDITQGIGNEQFF. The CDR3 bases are TGCGCCAGCAGCTTGGATATCACCCAGGGTATTGGCAATGAGCAGTTCTTC.